The 25 T cell receptor beta chains in this list originate from one sample, sequenced in a study of shared clonotypes between healthy human individuals. TCRdb's table, derived via immunoSEQ multiplex PCR, lists solely in-frame clones and lacks some. Among under 150,000 clones listed, approximately 70% were seen once. The sequencing sample was made of memory CD8+ T cells sorted from blood. Indicated subset: CD45RO+ cells pooled with CCR7-negative TemRA cells. These receptors all come from a woman aged 30 to 39 in good health.

This clone was detected once. The chain combines TRBV29-1 with TRBJ2-1; possibly TRBD2 for D (5 bases). The CDR3 contains 16 residues. Germline-derived CDR1 and CDR2 are SQVTM and ANQGSEA. V lost 1 base and J lost 3, with 16 bases in between. CDR3 DNA sequence: TGCAGCGTTGAAGGGTTTTGGAGGCCCGACTACAATGAGCAGTTCTTC. Residues: CSVEGFWRPDYNEQFF.

The genes are TRBV4-1 and TRBJ2-6, with D perhaps TRBD1 (5 bases). This CDR3 has 16 amino acids. V shed 0 bases and J shed 0 bases, with 6 bases lying between them. Germline-derived CDR1 and CDR2 are MGHRA and YSYEKL. CDR3 coding DNA: TGCGCCAGCAGCCAAGATCAGGGCTCTGGGGCCAACGTCCTGACTTTC. It is translated as CASSQDQGSGANVLTF.

This clone was seen ten or more times. The chain carries TRBV11-3 and TRBJ2-1, with D unclear. V shed 2 bases and J shed 6 bases, with 5 bases lying between them. Germline CDR1 and CDR2: SGHNT and YENEEA. There are 12 residues in the CDR3. The DNA of the CDR3 is TGTGCCAGCAGCTTAATCGGCAATGAGCAGTTCTTC. Protein: CASSLIGNEQFF. Supplemented by reference TRBV11-3 and TRBJ2-1, the full variable domain reads EAGVVQSPRYKIIEKKQPVAFWCNPISGHNTLYWYLQNLGQGPELLIRYENEEAVDDSQLPKDRFSAERLKGVDSTLKIQPAELGDSAVYLCASSLIGNEQFFGPGTRLTVL.

The rearrangement uses TRBV28 and TRBJ2-7; no clear D. CDR1 MDHEN and CDR2 SYDVKM come from the germline V gene. V lost 5 bases and J 3 bases, leaving 14 bases between the germline ends. This CDR3 has 14 amino acids. The CDR3 protein is CASSTPWAGYEQYF. The CDR3 DNA sequence: TGTGCCAGCAGTACCCCGTGGGCCGGCTACGAGCAGTACTTC.

The chain employs TRBV2 and TRBJ2-7; D is uncertain. There are 10 residues in the CDR3. Deletions cut 6 bases from V and 12 bases from J, with 12 bases between. Per the germline V gene, CDR1 is SNHLY and CDR2 is FYNNEI. For the CDR3, the DNA is TGTGCCAGCAGGCAGGAAATAGGGTACTTC. Translated: CASRQEIGYF.

In its sample, this clone was seen once. J is TRBJ1-1 and V is TRBV6-1; 7 bases line up with TRBD1. The CDR3 extends over 15 amino acids. The V gene's germline CDR1 is MNHNS and CDR2 SASEGT. J gave up 4 bases and V 0 bases, and 5 bases lay outside the gene matches. The CDR3 is CASSEATGSVTEAFF. CDR3 in DNA: TGTGCCAGCAGTGAAGCGACAGGGAGCGTCACTGAAGCTTTCTTT.

The chain recombines TRBV19 with TRBJ2-4; weak D call: TRBD2 (5 bases). CDR3 length: 16 amino acids. Germline values: CDR1 LNHDA, CDR2 SQIVND (reference sequence). The germline V and J ends were trimmed by 5 bases and 4 bases, with 18 bases remaining between them. The CDR3 sequence: CASSLDSAIPKNIQYF. DNA of the CDR3: TGTGCCAGTAGTTTGGACTCGGCTATCCCTAAAAACATTCAGTACTTC.

On this clone: Other DNA sequences in the sample encode the same CDR3. The genes are TRBV9 and TRBJ1-1, with unresolved D. The CDR3 runs to 14 residues. Per germline, CDR1 SGDLS and CDR2 YYNGEE. The ends were cut back, 0 bases at V and 4 bases at J, with 10 bases in the middle. CDR3 sequence: CASSVAWGSTEAFF. The CDR3 DNA follows: TGTGCCAGCAGCGTAGCCTGGGGTTCCACTGAAGCTTTCTTT.

The V gene is TRBV29-1, the J gene TRBJ2-1, with D unresolved. Germline lookup yields CDR1 SQVTM and CDR2 ANQGSEA. The CDR3 sequence is 10 residues long. Trimming stripped 5 bases from V and 7 bases from J, with 6 bases between. The CDR3 bases are TGCAGCGTTTTTAGGAATGAGCAGTTCTTC. This encodes CSVFRNEQFF.

This chain uses TRBV9 with TRBJ2-1; the D gene could be TRBD1 or TRBD2 (5 bases each). V dropped 0 bases and J dropped 4 bases, with 8 bases sitting between them. This CDR3 contains 14 residues. Germline loops: CDR1 SGDLS, CDR2 YYNGEE. In DNA form, the CDR3 reads TGTGCCAGCAGCGTAGATGGGACGTACAATGAGCAGTTCTTC. Protein sequence: CASSVDGTYNEQFF.

CDR3 residues: CASSLSLGGTPVYF. Written as DNA, the CDR3 is TGTGCCAGCAGTTTATCTCTGGGAGGAACTCCCGTTTACTTC. The chain is built from TRBV28 and TRBJ2-4; D is perhaps TRBD2 (6 bases). CDR1 is MDHEN, CDR2 SYDVKM, per germline. The CDR3 is made up of 14 amino acids. Trimming left V 1 base short and J 16 bases short, with 20 bases between.

The chain carries TRBV9 and TRBJ1-1; possible D gene TRBD1, 5 bases. Between the trimmed V and J ends, which lost 0 bases and 7 bases, there was a span of 7 bases. This CDR3 contains 12 residues. Germline CDR1 and CDR2: SGDLS and YYNGEE. The CDR3 loop reads CASSVAGDEAFF. The CDR3 DNA sequence: TGTGCCAGCAGCGTAGCGGGGGATGAAGCTTTCTTT.

The rearrangement uses TRBV2 and TRBJ2-7, with 10 bases fitting TRBD2. Trimming removed 7 bases from V and 4 bases from J; junction bases left unmatched: 10. This CDR3 has 15 residues. Germline V CDR1 and CDR2: SNHLY, FYNNEI. The chain's CDR3 is CASTPTSGIRYEQYF. The CDR3 DNA reads TGTGCCAGCACTCCCACTAGCGGGATACGATACGAGCAGTACTTC.

The chain couples TRBV5-4 to TRBJ1-1; the D is unclear. Trimming removed 2 bases at V and 10 bases at J, with 21 bases between. The CDR3 contains 15 residues. CDR1 and CDR2 (germline): SGHNT, YYREEE (reference sequence). The CDR3 reads CASSFNGHPLRGAFF. The CDR3 DNA follows: TGTGCCAGCAGCTTTAACGGGCACCCCCTGAGAGGAGCTTTCTTT.

This clone is termed medium-sized. The V gene is TRBV28, the J gene TRBJ2-7, with 10 positions matching TRBD1. The germline V gene has CDR1 MDHEN and CDR2 SYDVKM. V trimming: 3 bases; J trimming: 5 bases; junction bases outside the gene matches: 13. This CDR3 spans 17 amino acids. The DNA of the CDR3 is TGTGCCAGCAGTTTTTTAGGGACAGGGGAGTTATCTGACGAGCAGTACTTC. Protein: CASSFLGTGELSDEQYF.

This sequence joins TRBV6-4 and TRBJ1-1; perhaps TRBD1 as D (5 bases). Germline V gene lookup returns CDR1 MRHNA and CDR2 SNTAGT. This CDR3 is 13 amino acids long. Trimming cost V 8 bases and J 4 bases, with 14 bases left between them. CDR3 amino acids: CASGDGDSTEAFF. In DNA, the CDR3 is TGTGCCAGCGGAGACGGAGACAGCACTGAAGCTTTCTTT.

J is TRBJ2-7 and V is TRBV28, with D unresolved. The V end lost 6 bases, the J end lost 5 bases, and 20 bases lay between the germline ends. The CDR3 extends over 15 amino acids. Germline V lookup: CDR1 MDHEN, CDR2 SYDVKM. The CDR3 sequence: CASRRLIKASDEQYF. The DNA of the CDR3 is TGTGCCAGCAGGCGACTCATTAAGGCTTCGGACGAGCAGTACTTC.

Many counts were recorded for this clone. The genes are TRBV14 and TRBJ2-7; 8 bases are shared with TRBD1. Germline CDR1 and CDR2: SGHDN and FVKESK. V lost 4 bases to trimming and J lost 1 base; unmatched junction nucleotides: 6. This CDR3 region has 15 residues. CDR3 coding DNA: TGTGCCAGCAGCCTACGTGACAGGGGATCCTACGAGCAGTACTTC. This gives the protein CASSLRDRGSYEQYF.

The chain is built from TRBV25-1 and TRBJ2-7; D uncertain. The CDR3 consists of 16 residues. Trimming stripped 4 bases from V and 2 bases from J, with 18 bases between. The germline CDR1 and CDR2 sequences are MGHDK and SYGVNS. Here the CDR3 reads CASSAPNPAPTYEQYF. In DNA, the CDR3 is TGTGCCAGCAGTGCCCCAAATCCCGCCCCCACCTACGAGCAGTACTTC.

The V gene is TRBV6-4, the J gene TRBJ2-5, with 7 bases that match TRBD1. Gene TRBJ2-7 matches the end of the DNA better, so the J call may be wrong. The CDR3 has 15 amino acids. CDR1 is MRHNA and CDR2 is SNTAGT in the germline V gene. In nucleotides, the CDR3 is TGTGCCAGCAGCCCCGGGACAGACGTATCCTACGAGCAGTACTTC. Its translation: CASSPGTDVSYEQYF.

This clone was recorded many times. The chain couples TRBV2 to TRBJ2-7; D possibly corresponds to TRBD2 (7 bases). The germline V gene encodes CDR1 SNHLY and CDR2 FYNNEI. The CDR3 is made up of 14 amino acids. V was clipped by 7 bases and J by 7 bases, with 20 bases between them. The CDR3 spells CASTKRDTQGEQYF. The CDR3 DNA follows: TGTGCCAGCACTAAGCGGGACACTCAAGGGGAGCAGTACTTC.

Many counts were recorded for this clone. This chain uses TRBV6-5 with TRBJ2-7, with D perhaps TRBD2 (7 bases). There are 15 residues in the CDR3. Germline values: CDR1 MNHEY, CDR2 SVGAGI. Trimming stripped 5 bases from V and 7 bases from J, with 21 bases between. This CDR3 reads CASSSLLGGAQEQYF. CDR3 in DNA: TGTGCCAGCAGTAGCCTCTTGGGGGGGGCTCAAGAGCAGTACTTC.

In this sample, this clone turned up many times. This chain joins TRBV30 and TRBJ1-3, with a tentative D call TRBD1 (6 bases). Germline loops: CDR1 GTSNPN, CDR2 SVGIG (reference sequence). V lost 3 bases to trimming and J lost 0 bases, with 9 bases between them. The CDR3 has 14 amino acids. CDR3 in DNA: TGTGCCTGGAGCCGAGGGGGCTCTGGAAACACCATATATTTT. Amino acid sequence: CAWSRGGSGNTIYF.

The CDR3 DNA sequence: TGCGCCAGCAGCTTGGGCCTCGAAACTTTCTTT. Translating it yields CASSLGLETFF. J is TRBJ1-1 and V is TRBV4-1; no clear D gene. Per germline, CDR1 MGHRA and CDR2 YSYEKL. The CDR3 length is 11 residues. Trimming left V 5 bases short and J 12 bases short, with 13 bases between.

The V and J genes are TRBV28 and TRBJ2-5; D not resolved. TRBJ2-7 explains the end of the DNA better; the J call may be wrong. Germline V gene data show CDR1 as MDHEN and CDR2 as SYDVKM. This CDR3 is built from 15 residues. The chain's CDR3 is CASSRDSGVSYEQYF. The DNA for the CDR3 is TGTGCCAGCAGCCGCGACTCTGGAGTTTCCTACGAGCAGTACTTC.